This T cell receptor (beta chain) was sequenced during a study of blood T cell repertoires in COVID-19. Study-wide background: PBMCs, B-cell-depleted T cells, or T cells provided the cDNA or gDNA that made up the material.

Data came from immunoSEQ multiplex PCR; TCRdb stores just in-frame clones and leaves some out. The sample carries 200,000 to 300,000 clones, roughly 89% recorded once. The CDR3 sequence is 18 residues long. Looked up from germline, CDR1 is MGHRA and CDR2 is YSYEKL. The V segment lost 4 bases and the J segment 12 bases; nucleotides outside the gene matches: 20. The receptor comes from a woman in her twenties or thirties with acute COVID-19. Sequenced material: PBMCs or T cells enriched from blood (not recorded which). This chain joins TRBV4-1 and TRBJ1-6; the match to TRBD1 covers 8 bases. The CDR3, as DNA: TGCGCCAGCAGCCGGGGCAACCGCGCTGGGACAGGCCAAGAACCCCTCCACTTT. The encoded protein is CASSRGNRAGTGQEPLHF.